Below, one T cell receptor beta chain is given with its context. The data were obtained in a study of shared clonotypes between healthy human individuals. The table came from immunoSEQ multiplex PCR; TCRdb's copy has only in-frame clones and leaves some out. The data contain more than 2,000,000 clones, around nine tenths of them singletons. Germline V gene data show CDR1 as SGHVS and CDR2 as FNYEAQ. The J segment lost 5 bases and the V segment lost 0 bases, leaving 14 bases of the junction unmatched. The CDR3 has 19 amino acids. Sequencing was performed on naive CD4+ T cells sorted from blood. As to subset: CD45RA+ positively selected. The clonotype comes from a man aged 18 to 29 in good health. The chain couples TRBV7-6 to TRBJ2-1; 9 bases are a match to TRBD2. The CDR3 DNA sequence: TGTGCCAGCAGCTTAGCTGGGACAGAGTTAGCGGGAGCAGACAATGAGCAGTTCTTC. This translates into CASSLAGTELAGADNEQFF.